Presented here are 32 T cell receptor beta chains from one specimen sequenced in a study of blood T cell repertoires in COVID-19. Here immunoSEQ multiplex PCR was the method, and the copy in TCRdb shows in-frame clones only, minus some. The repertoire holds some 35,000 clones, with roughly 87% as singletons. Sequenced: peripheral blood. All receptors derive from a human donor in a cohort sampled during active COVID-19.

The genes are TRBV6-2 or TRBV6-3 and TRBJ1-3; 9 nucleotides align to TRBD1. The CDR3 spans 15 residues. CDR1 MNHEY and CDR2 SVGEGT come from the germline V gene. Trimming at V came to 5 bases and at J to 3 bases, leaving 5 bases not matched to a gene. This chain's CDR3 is CASSHRGLNGNTIYF. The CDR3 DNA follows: TGTGCCAGCAGTCACAGGGGGCTGAATGGAAACACCATATATTTT.

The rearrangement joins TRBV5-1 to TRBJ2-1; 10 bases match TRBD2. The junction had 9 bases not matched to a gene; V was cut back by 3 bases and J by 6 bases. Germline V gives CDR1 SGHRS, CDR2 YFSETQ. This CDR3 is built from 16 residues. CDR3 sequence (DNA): TGCGCCAGCAGCTACCGGGGAAGCGGGGGGGCCAATGAGCAGTTCTTC. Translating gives CASSYRGSGGANEQFF.

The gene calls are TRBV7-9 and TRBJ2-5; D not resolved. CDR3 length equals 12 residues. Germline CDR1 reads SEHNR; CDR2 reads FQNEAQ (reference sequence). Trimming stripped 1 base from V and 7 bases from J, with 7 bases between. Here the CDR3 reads CASSLESGTQYF. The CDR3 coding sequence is TGTGCCAGCAGCTTAGAGTCGGGGACCCAGTACTTC.

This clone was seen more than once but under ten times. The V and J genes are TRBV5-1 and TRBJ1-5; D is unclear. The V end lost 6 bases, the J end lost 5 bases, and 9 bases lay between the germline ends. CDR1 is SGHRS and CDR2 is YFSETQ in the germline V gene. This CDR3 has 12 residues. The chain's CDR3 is CASNPVDQPQHF. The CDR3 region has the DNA TGCGCCAGCAATCCAGTTGATCAGCCCCAGCATTTT. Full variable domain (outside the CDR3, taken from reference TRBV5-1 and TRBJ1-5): KAGVTQTPRYLIKTRGQQVTLSCSPISGHRSVSWYQQTPGQGLQFLFEYFSETQRNKGNFPGRFSGRQFSNSRSEMNVSTLELGDSALYLCASNPVDQPQHFGDGTRLSIL.

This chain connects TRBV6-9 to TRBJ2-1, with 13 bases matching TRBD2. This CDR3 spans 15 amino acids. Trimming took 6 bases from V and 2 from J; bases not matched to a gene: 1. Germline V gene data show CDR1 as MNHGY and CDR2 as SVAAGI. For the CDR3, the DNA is TGTGCCAGCAGGACTAGCGGGAGGACCTACAATGAGCAGTTCTTC. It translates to CASRTSGRTYNEQFF.

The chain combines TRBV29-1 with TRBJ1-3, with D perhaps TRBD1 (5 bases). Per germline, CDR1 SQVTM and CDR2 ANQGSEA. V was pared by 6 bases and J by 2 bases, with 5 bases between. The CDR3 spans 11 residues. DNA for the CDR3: TGCAGCGTCAGGGCTGGAAACACCATATATTTT. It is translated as CSVRAGNTIYF.

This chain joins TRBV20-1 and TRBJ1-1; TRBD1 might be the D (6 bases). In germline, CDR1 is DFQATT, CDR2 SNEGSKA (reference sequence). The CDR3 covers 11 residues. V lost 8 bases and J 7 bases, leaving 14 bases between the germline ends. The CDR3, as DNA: TGCAGTACCTGGACAGTTCGTGAAGCTTTCTTT. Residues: CSTWTVREAFF.

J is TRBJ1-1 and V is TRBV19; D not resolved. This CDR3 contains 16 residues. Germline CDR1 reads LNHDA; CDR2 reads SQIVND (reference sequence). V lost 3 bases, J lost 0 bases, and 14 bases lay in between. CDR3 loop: CASSITARGVNTEAFF. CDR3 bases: TGTGCCAGTAGTATTACGGCTCGGGGAGTGAACACTGAAGCTTTCTTT.

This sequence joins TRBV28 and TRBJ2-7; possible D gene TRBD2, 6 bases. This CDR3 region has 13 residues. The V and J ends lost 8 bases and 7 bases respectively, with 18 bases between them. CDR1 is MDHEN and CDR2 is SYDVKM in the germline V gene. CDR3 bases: TGTGCCAGCCTTCTGGGGGGATCGGGTGAGCAGTACTTC. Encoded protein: CASLLGGSGEQYF. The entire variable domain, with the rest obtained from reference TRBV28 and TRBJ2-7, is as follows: DVKVTQSSRYLVKRTGEKVFLECVQDMDHENMFWYRQDPGLGLRLIYFSYDVKMKEKGDIPEGYSVSREKKERFSLILESASTNQTSMYLCASLLGGSGEQYFGPGTRLTVT.

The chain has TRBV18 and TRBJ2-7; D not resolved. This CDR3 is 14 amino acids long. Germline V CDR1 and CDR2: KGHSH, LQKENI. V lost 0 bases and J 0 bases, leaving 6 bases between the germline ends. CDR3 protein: CASSPPSLSYEQYF. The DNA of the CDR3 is TGTGCCAGCTCACCACCGAGTCTCTCCTACGAGCAGTACTTC.

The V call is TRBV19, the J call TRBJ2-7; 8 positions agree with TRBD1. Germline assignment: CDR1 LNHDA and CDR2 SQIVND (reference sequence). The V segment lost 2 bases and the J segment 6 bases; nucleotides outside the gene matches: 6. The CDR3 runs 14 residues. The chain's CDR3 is CASSIRTGYAEQYF. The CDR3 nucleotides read TGTGCCAGTAGTATACGGACAGGGTATGCCGAGCAGTACTTC.

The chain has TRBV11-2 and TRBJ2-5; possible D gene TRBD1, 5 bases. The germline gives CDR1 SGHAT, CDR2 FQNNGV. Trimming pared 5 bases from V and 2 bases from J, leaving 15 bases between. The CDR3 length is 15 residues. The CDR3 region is CASSRSRVGQETQYF. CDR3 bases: TGTGCCAGCAGCCGATCCAGGGTAGGGCAAGAGACCCAGTACTTC. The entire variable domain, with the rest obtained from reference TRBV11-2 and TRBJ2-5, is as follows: EAGVAQSPRYKIIEKRQSVAFWCNPISGHATLYWYQQILGQGPKLLIQFQNNGVVDDSQLPKDRFSAERLKGVDSTLKIQPAKLEDSAVYLCASSRSRVGQETQYFGPGTRLLVL.

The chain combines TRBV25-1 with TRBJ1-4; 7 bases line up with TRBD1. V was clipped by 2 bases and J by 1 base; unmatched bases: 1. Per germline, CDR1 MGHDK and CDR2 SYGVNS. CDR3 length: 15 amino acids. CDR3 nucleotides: TGTGCCAGCAGTGAAAACAGGGGAACTAATGAAAAACTGTTTTTT. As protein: CASSENRGTNEKLFF.

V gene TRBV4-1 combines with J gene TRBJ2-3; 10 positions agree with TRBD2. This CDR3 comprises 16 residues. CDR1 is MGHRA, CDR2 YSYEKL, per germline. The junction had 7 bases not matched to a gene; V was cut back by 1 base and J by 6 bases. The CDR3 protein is CASSQGTSGRTDTQYF. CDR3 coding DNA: TGCGCCAGCAGCCAAGGGACTAGCGGTCGTACGGATACGCAGTATTTT.

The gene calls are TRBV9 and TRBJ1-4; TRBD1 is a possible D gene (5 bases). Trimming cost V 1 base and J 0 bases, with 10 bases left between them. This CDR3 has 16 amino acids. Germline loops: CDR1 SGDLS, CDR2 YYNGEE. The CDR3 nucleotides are TGTGCCAGCAGCGTAAGGGGAAGCACAACTAATGAAAAACTGTTTTTT. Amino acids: CASSVRGSTTNEKLFF.

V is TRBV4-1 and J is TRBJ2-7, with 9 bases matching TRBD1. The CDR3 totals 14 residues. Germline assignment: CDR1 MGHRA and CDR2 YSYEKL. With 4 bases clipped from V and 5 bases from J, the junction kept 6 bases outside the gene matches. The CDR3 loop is CASSPPGQGHEQYF. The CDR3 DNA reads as TGCGCCAGCAGCCCTCCGGGACAGGGTCACGAGCAGTACTTC.

CDR3 DNA: TGTGCCAGCAGCCGACAGTCCTACGAGCAGTACTTC. It is translated as CASSRQSYEQYF. V and J are TRBV5-6 and TRBJ2-7; weak D call: TRBD1 (5 bases). The ends were cut back, 4 bases at V and 1 base at J, with 6 bases in the middle. Germline V lookup: CDR1 SGHDT, CDR2 YYEEEE. The CDR3 consists of 12 residues. The whole variable domain, remainder taken from reference TRBV5-6 and TRBJ2-7, is DAGVTQSPTHLIKTRGQQVTLRCSPKSGHDTVSWYQQALGQGPQFIFQYYEEEERQRGNFPDRFSGHQFPNYSSELNVNALLLGDSALYLCASSRQSYEQYFGPGTRLTVT.

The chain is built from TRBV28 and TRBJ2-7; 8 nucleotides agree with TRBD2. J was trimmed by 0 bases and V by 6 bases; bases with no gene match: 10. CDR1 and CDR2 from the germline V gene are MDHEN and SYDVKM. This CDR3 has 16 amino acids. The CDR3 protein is CASSFGERENSYEQYF. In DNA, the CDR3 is TGTGCCAGCAGCTTCGGGGAGCGGGAGAACTCCTACGAGCAGTACTTC. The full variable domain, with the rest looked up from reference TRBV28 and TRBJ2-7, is DVKVTQSSRYLVKRTGEKVFLECVQDMDHENMFWYRQDPGLGLRLIYFSYDVKMKEKGDIPEGYSVSREKKERFSLILESASTNQTSMYLCASSFGERENSYEQYFGPGTRLTVT.

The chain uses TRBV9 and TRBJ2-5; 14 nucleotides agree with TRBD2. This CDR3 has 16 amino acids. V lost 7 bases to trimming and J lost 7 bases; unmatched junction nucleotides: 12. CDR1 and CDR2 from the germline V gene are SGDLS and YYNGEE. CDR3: CASDGGLAGGHGTQYF. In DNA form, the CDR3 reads TGTGCCAGCGACGGAGGACTAGCGGGGGGTCATGGGACCCAGTACTTC.

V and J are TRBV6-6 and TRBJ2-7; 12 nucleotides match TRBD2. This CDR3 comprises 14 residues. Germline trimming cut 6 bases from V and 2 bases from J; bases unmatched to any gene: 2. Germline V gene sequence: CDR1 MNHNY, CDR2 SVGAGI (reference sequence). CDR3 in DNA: TGTGCCAGCAGCAGACTAGCGGGAGCCTACGAGCAGTACTTC. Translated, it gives CASSRLAGAYEQYF.

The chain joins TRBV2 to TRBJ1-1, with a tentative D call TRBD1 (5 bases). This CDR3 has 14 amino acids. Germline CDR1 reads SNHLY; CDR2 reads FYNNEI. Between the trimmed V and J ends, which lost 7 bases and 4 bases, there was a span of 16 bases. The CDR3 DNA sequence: TGTGCCAGCAACTCCTGGGGGGTGCTCACTGAAGCTTTCTTT. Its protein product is CASNSWGVLTEAFF.

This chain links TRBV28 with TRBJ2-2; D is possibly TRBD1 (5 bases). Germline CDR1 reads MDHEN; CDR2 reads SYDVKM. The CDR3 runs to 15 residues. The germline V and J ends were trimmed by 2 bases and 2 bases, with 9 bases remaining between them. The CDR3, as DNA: TGTGCCAGCAGTTTACCTCAGGGAAACACCGGGGAGCTGTTTTTT. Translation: CASSLPQGNTGELFF.

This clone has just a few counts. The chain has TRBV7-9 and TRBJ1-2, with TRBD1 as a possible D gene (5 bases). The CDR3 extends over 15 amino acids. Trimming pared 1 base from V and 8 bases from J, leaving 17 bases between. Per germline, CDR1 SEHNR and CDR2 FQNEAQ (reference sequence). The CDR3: CASSLGFGGAGGYTF. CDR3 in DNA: TGTGCCAGCAGCTTAGGCTTTGGAGGGGCGGGCGGCTACACCTTC.

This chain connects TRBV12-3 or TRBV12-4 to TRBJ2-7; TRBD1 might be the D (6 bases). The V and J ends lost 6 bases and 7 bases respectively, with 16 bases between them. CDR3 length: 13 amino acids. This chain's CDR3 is CASSSGHRWEQYF. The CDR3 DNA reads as TGTGCCAGCAGCTCGGGACACCGCTGGGAGCAGTACTTC.

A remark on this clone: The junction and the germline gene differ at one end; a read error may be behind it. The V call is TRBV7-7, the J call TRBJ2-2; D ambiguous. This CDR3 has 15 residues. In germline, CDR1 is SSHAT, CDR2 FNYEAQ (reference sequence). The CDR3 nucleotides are TGTGCTAGCAGCCCCCTTATTTCGGTAGCCGGGGAGCTGTTTTTT. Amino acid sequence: CASSPLISVAGELFF.

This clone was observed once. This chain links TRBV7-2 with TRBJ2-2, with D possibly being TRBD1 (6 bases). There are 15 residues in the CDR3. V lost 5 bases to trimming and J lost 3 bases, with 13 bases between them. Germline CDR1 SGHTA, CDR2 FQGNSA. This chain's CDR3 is CASSPVGGDTGELFF. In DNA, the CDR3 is TGTGCCAGCAGCCCCGTAGGGGGAGACACCGGGGAGCTGTTTTTT.

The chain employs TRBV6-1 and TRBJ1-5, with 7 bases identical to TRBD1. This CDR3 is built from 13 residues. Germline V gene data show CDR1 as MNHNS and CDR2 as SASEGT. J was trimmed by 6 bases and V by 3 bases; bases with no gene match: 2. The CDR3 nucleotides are TGTGCCAGCAGTGAGCAGGGGGGTCAGCCCCAGCATTTT. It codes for CASSEQGGQPQHF.

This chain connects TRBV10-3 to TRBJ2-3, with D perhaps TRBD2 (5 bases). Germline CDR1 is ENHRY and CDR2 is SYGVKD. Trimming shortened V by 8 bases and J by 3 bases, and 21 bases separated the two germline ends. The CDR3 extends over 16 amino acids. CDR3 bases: TGTGCCATCGCCAGAGAAGAGGGATTGGTGACAGATACGCAGTATTTT. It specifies CAIAREEGLVTDTQYF.

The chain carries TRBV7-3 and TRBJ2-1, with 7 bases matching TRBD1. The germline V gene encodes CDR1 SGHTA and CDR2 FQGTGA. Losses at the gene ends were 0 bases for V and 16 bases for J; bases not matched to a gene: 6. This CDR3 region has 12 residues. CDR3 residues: CASSLTGQEVFF. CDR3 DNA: TGTGCCAGCAGCTTAACCGGACAGGAAGTCTTCTTC. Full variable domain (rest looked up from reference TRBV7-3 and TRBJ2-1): GAGVSQTPSNKVTEKGKYVELRCDPISGHTALYWYRQSLGQGPEFLIYFQGTGAADDSGLPNDRFFAVRPEGSVSTLKIQRTERGDSAVYLCASSLTGQEVFFGPGTRLTVL.

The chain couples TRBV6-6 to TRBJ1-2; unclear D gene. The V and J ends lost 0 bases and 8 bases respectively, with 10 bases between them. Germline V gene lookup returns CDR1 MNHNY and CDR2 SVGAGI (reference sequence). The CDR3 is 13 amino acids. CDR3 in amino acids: CASSYSIGGGYTF. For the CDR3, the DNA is TGTGCCAGCAGTTACTCGATAGGAGGAGGCTACACCTTC.

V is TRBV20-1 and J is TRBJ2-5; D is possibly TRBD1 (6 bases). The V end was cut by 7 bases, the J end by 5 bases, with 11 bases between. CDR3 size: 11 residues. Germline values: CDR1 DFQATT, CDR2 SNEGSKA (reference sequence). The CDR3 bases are TGCAGTGTCAACAGGGAGGAGACCCAGTACTTC. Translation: CSVNREETQYF.

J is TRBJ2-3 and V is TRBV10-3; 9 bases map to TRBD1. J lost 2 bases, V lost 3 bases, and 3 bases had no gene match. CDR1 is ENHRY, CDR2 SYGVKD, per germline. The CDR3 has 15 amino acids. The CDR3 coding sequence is TGTGCCATCAGTGACGGGACAGGGAACACAGATACGCAGTATTTT. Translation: CAISDGTGNTDTQYF.